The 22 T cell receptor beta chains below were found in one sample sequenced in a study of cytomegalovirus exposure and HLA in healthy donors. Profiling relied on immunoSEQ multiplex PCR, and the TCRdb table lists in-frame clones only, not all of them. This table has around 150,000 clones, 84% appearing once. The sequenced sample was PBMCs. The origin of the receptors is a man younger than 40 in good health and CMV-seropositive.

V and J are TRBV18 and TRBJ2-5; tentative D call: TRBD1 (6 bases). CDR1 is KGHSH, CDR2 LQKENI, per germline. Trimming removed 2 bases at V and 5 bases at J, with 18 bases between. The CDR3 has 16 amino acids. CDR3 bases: TGTGCCAGCTCACCAACTGACAGGTCCTTTAGCGAGACCCAGTACTTC. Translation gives CASSPTDRSFSETQYF.

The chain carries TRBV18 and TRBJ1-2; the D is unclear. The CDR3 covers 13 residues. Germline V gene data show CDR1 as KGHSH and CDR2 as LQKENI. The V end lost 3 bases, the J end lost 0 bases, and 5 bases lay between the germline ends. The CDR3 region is CASSPAANYGYTF. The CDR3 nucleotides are TGTGCCAGCTCACCGGCGGCTAACTATGGCTACACCTTC.

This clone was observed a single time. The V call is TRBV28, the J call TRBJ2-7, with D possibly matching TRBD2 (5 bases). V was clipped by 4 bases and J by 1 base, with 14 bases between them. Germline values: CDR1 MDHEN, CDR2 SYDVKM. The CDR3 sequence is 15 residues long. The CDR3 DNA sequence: TGTGCCAGCAGTTCGTGGTACGGGAAATCCTACGAGCAGTACTTC. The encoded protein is CASSSWYGKSYEQYF.

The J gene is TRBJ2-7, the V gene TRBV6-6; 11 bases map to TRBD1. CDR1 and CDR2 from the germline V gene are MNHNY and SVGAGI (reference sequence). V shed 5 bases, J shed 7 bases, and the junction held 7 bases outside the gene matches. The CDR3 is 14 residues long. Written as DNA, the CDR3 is TGTGCCAGCAGTCTAGGACAGGGGGCTTATGAGCAGTACTTC. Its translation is CASSLGQGAYEQYF.

CDR3 nucleotide sequence: TGTGCCAGCAGCTTGGCGACTAGCGGCTACGAGCAGTACTTC. Protein product: CASSLATSGYEQYF. The chain has TRBV7-9 and TRBJ2-7, with 9 bases that match TRBD2. Looked up from germline, CDR1 is SEHNR and CDR2 is FQNEAQ (reference sequence). The CDR3 contains 14 residues. J was trimmed by 3 bases and V by 3 bases; bases with no gene match: 3.

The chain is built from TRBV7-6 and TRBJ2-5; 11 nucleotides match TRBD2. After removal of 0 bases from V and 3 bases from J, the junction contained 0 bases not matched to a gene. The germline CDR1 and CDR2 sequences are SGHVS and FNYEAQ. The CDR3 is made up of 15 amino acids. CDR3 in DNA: TGTGCCAGCAGCTTAGCGGGACTAGCGGAAGAGACCCAGTACTTC. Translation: CASSLAGLAEETQYF.

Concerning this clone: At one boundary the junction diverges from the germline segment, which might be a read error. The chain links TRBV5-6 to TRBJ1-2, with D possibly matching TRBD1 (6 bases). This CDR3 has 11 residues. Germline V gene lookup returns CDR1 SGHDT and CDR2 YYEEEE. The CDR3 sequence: CASSLDRACAF. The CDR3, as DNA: TGTGCCAGCAGCTTGGACAGGGCTTGTGCCTTC.

The CDR3 sequence: CASSLLGQRETQYF. CDR3 DNA: TGCGCCAGCAGCTTACTGGGACAGAGGGAGACCCAGTACTTC. V is TRBV5-1 and J is TRBJ2-5; 7 bases map to TRBD1. From germline, CDR1 is SGHRS and CDR2 YFSETQ. Unmatched junction bases numbered 6, after V lost 2 bases and J lost 5 bases. There are 14 residues in the CDR3. The entire variable domain, with the rest obtained from reference TRBV5-1 and TRBJ2-5, is as follows: KAGVTQTPRYLIKTRGQQVTLSCSPISGHRSVSWYQQTPGQGLQFLFEYFSETQRNKGNFPGRFSGRQFSNSRSEMNVSTLELGDSALYLCASSLLGQRETQYFGPGTRLLVL.

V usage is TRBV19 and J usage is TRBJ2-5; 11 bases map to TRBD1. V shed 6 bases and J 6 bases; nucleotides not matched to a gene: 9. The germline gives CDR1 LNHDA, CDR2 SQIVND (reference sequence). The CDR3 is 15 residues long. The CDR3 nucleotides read TGTGCCAGTAGCCATGGGGGACAGGGGGGACAGACCCAGTACTTC. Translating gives CASSHGGQGGQTQYF.

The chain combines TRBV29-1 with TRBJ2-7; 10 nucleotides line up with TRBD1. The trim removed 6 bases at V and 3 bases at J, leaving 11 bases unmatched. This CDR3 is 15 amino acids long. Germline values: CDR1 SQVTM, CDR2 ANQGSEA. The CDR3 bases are TGCAGCGTGATTCCCGGGACAGGGGATCACTACGAGCAGTACTTC. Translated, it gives CSVIPGTGDHYEQYF.

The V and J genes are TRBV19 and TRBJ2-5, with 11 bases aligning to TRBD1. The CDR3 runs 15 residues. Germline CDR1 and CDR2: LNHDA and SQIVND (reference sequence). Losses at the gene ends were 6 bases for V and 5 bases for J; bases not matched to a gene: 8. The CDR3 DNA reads TGTGCCAGTAGCGGCGGACAGGGGGCTTGGGAGACCCAGTACTTC. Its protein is CASSGGQGAWETQYF.

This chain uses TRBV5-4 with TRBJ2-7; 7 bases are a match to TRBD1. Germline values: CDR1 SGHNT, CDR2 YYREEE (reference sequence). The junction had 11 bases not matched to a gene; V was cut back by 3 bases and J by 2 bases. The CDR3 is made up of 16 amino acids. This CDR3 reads CASSSLSRDSAYEQYF. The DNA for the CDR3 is TGTGCCAGCAGCTCGCTCTCAAGGGACAGTGCCTACGAGCAGTACTTC.

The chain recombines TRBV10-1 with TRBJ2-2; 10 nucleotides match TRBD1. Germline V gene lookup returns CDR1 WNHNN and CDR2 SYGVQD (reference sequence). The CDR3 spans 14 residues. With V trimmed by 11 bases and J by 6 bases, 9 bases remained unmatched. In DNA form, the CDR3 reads TGCGCCTCCCAGGGACAGGGGATAGCCGGGGAGCTGTTTTTT. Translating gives CASQGQGIAGELFF.

The CDR3 coding sequence is TGCGCCAGCAGCGTCCGGGGGAGTGGAGAAAAACTGTTTTTT. It is translated as CASSVRGSGEKLFF. This rearrangement joins TRBV5-1 to TRBJ1-4, with D maybe TRBD1 (5 bases). The V end was cut by 4 bases, the J end by 8 bases, with 15 bases between. Germline values: CDR1 SGHRS, CDR2 YFSETQ. The length of the CDR3 is 14 residues.

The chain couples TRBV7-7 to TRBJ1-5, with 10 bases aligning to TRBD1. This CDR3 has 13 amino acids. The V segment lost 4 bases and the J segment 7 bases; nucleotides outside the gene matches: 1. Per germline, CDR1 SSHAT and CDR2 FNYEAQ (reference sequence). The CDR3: CASSSDRGQPQHF. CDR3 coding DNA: TGTGCCAGCAGCTCGGACAGGGGGCAGCCCCAGCATTTT.

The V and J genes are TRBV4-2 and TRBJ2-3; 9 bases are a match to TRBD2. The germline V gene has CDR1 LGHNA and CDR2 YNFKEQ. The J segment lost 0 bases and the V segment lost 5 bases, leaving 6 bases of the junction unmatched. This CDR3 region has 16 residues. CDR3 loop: CASSTSSGTSTDTQYF. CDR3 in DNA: TGTGCCAGCAGCACCTCTAGCGGGACTAGCACAGATACGCAGTATTTT.

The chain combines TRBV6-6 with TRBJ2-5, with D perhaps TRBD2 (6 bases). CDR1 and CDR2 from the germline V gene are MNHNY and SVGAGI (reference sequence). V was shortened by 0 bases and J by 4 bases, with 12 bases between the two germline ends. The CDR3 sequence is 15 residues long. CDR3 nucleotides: TGTGCCAGCAGTTACTCGATGGTGGGAGGAGAGACCCAGTACTTC. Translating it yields CASSYSMVGGETQYF.

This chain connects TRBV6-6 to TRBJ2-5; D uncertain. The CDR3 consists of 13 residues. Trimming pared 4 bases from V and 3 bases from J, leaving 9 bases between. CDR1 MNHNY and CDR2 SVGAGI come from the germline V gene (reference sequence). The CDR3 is CASSSAQEETQYF. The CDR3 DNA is TGTGCCAGCAGTTCCGCCCAGGAAGAGACCCAGTACTTC.

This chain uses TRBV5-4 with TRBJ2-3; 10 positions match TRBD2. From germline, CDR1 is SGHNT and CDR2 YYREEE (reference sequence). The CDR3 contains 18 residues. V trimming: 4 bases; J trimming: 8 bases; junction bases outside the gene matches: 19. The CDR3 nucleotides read TGTGCCAGCAGCCCGGGGGTAGCGGGAGGCCCCATTCTTAGTACGCAGTATTTT. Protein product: CASSPGVAGGPILSTQYF.

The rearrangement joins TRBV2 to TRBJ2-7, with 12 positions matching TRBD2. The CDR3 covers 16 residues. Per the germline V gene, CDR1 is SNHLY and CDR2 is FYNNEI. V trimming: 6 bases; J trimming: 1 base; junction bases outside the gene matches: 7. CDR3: CASRLTSGGTSYEQYF. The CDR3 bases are TGTGCCAGCAGGTTAACTAGCGGGGGGACTTCCTACGAGCAGTACTTC.

In DNA, the CDR3 is TGTGCCTGGATTTTCAGCGCAGGGGGCTTAGCTTTCTTT. This translates into CAWIFSAGGLAFF. The V call is TRBV30, the J call TRBJ1-1; 8 bases match TRBD1. Trimming removed 4 bases from V and 10 bases from J; junction bases left unmatched: 11. Germline CDR1 reads GTSNPN; CDR2 reads SVGIG (reference sequence). The CDR3 runs to 13 residues.

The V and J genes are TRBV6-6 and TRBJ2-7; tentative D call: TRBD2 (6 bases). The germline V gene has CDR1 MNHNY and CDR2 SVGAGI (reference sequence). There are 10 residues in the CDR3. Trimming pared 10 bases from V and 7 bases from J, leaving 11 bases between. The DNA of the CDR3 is TGTGCCACCTTGGAGGGGGAGCAGTACTTC. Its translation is CATLEGEQYF.